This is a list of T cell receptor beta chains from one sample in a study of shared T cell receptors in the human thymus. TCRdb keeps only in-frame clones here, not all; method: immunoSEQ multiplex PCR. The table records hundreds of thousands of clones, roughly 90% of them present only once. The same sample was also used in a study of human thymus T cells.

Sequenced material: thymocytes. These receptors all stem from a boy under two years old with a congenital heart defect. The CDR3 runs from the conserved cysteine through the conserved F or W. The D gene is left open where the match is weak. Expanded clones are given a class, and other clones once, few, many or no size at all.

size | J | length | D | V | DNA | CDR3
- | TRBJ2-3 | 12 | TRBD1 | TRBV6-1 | TGTGCCAGCAGGGACAGGGGTGATACGCAGTATTTT | CASRDRGDTQYF
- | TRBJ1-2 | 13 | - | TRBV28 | TGTGCCAGCAGTTCAGGGGTGTTCTATGGCTACACCTTC | CASSSGVFYGYTF
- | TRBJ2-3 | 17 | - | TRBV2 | TGTGCCAGCAGAACCGACAGGGAGGTGCATCTCACAGATACGCAGTATTTT | CASRTDREVHLTDTQYF
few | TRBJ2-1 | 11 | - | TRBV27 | TGTGCCAGCAGTTGGCTTGGTGAGCAGTTCTTC | CASSWLGEQFF
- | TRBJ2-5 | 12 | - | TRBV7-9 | TGTGCCAGCAGCTTACCGGAAGAGACCCAGTACTTC | CASSLPEETQYF
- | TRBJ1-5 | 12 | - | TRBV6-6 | TGTGCCAGCAGTGCAGTCAATCAGCCCCAGCATTTT | CASSAVNQPQHF
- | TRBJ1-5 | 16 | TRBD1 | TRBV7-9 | TGTGCCAGCAGCTTAGGGACAGGGACGGGCAATCAGCCCCAGCATTTT | CASSLGTGTGNQPQHF
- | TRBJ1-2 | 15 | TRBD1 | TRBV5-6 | TGTGCCAGCAGCTTCAACAGGGGGCGTACCTATGGCTACACCTTC | CASSFNRGRTYGYTF
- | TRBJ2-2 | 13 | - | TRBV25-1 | TGTGCCAGCAGTGGACTGTGGAGCGGGGAGCTGTTTTTT | CASSGLWSGELFF
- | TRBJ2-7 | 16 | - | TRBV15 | TGTGCCACCAGCAGATCCCGGGGAGAGGAGGCCTACGAGCAGTACTTC | CATSRSRGEEAYEQYF
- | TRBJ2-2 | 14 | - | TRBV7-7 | TGTGCTAGCAGCCGGACAGCGCGCACCGGGGAGCTGTTTTTT | CASSRTARTGELFF
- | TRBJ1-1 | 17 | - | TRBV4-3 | TGCGCCAGCAGCCCTAGGATTGATCTGTTCATGAACACTGAAGCTTTCTTT | CASSPRIDLFMNTEAFF
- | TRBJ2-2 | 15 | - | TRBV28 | TGTGCCAGCAGTTTCTTGGGGAAGGGGGCCGGGGAGCTGTTTTTT | CASSFLGKGAGELFF
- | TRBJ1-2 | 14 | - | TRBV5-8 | TGTGCCAGCAGCTTACGGGTACTTAACTATGGCTACACCTTC | CASSLRVLNYGYTF
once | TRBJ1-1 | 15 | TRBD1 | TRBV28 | TGTGCCAGCAGTATCCCGAGGGACAGAACTCCTGAAGCTTTCTTT | CASSIPRDRTPEAFF
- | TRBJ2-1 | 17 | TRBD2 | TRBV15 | TGTGCCACCAGCAGAGCCCCTAGCGGGAGCTCCTACAATGAGCAGTTCTTC | CATSRAPSGSSYNEQFF
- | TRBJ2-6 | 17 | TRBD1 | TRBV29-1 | TGCAGCGTGCCTTCAGGGGGCAGTCACTCTGGGGCCAACGTCCTGACTTTC | CSVPSGGSHSGANVLTF
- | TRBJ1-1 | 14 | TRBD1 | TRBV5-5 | TGTGCCAGCAGCTTCGACAGGGAGAACACTGAAGCTTTCTTT | CASSFDRENTEAFF
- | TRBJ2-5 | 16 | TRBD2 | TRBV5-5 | TGTGCCAGCAGCTCACCGGGACTAGCGGGACAAGAGACCCAGTACTTC | CASSSPGLAGQETQYF
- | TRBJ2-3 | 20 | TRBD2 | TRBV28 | TGTGCCAGCAGTTCATGGAGGGGGACTAGCGGGAGCCCACCCACAGATACGCAGTATTTT | CASSSWRGTSGSPPTDTQYF
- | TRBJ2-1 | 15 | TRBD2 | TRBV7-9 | TGTGCCAGCAGCTTCCCCACCGGGACTAGCGGGAGGATGGTCTTC | CASSFPTGTSGRMVF
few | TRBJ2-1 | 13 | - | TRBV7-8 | TGTGCCAGCAGCTTAGGGTCCTACGAGGAGCAGTTCTTC | CASSLGSYEEQFF
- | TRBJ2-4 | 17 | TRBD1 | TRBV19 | TGTGCCAGTAGTCCTGGGGGACAGCCAATAGCCAAAAACATTCAGTACTTC | CASSPGGQPIAKNIQYF
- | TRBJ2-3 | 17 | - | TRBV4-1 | TGCGCCAGCAGCCCCTACCCGACAAAGGGGAACACAGATACGCAGTATTTT | CASSPYPTKGNTDTQYF
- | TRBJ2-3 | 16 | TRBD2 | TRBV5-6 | TGTGCCAGCAGCCAGCCCGGGACTAGCGGGAGTAATACGCAGTATTTT | CASSQPGTSGSNTQYF
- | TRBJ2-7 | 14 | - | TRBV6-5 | TGTGCCAGCAGTACCGACGTGGCGGGCTACGAGCAGTACTTC | CASSTDVAGYEQYF
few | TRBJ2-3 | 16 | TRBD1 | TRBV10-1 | TGCGCCAGCAGTAATAAGACAGGGTCTAGCACAGATACGCAGTATTTT | CASSNKTGSSTDTQYF
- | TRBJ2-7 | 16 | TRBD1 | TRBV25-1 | TGTGCCAGCAGCGGAGTAGGGACAGGGTTTATCTACGAGCAGTACTTC | CASSGVGTGFIYEQYF
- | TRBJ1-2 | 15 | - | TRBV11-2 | TGTGCCAGCAGCTTAGCTTCGAGGGATAACTATGGCTACACCTTC | CASSLASRDNYGYTF
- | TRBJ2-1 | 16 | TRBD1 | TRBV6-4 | TGTGCCAGCAGTGACTCAACAGGGGAAACCTACAATGAGCAGTTCTTC | CASSDSTGETYNEQFF
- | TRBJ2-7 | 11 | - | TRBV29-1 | TGCAGCGATTGGACACTCTACGAGCAGTACTTC | CSDWTLYEQYF